What follows is one T cell receptor (beta chain) and its context. This clone's antigen is unknown. Base qualities were left out, and no much larger clone turns up one base away. The sample belongs to a study of T cells in localized non-small cell lung cancer (dated by TCRdb to 2020 to 2022). About the investigation overall: Comparing tumors with uninvolved tumor-adjacent lungs, the study looked at the T cell repertoires of hundreds of patients with early-stage NSCLC. The cohort was made up of around 250 treatment-naive NSCLC patients whose localized lung tumors had been resected. The mean age of the NSCLC patients was 50 to 85 years, with approximately 130 men and 85 to 110 women.

Germline trimming: 4 bases from V, 8 bases from J; junction bases outside gene matches: 14. The germline V gene specifies SGHVS as CDR1 and FNYEAQ as CDR2. The cysteine opens and the phenylalanine closes a CDR3 of 16 amino acids. The kept DNA is CDR3 alone, 48 bases in frame from the first base. At diagnosis, peripheral blood, uninvolved tumor-adjacent lung and tumor were collected and were preserved as a mix of fresh-frozen and FFPE material. For TCR repertoire profiling, blood samples were analyzed as peripheral blood mononuclear cells. TCR beta CDR3 regions were sequenced from DNA using the immunoSEQ Assay. Under the source paper's analysis protocol: To compute T cell density, TCR beta template counts were normalized to usable DNA, which was estimated by amplifying housekeeping genes. Richness was estimated with the preseqR package, extrapolating to 400,000 templates for PBMC samples and 120,000 templates for tissue samples. Clonality was taken to be one minus Pielou's evenness. Tissue-enriched TCRs were identified through differential abundance testing performed on productive amino-acid clonotypes, with a minimum total count of 5 and an alpha of 0.1. The Jaccard Index and the Morisita Overlap Index were used to measure repertoire overlap between compartments. GLIPH clustered TCR beta CDR3s with public tetramer-defined viral CDR3s; viral motifs required at least three viral sequences plus V-gene enrichment. TCRdb limited this immuneACCESS table to in-frame rearrangements with V and J called. A share of clones is missing; checked studies link under half to unresolved V genes, and the rest is unexplained. Clone size and V and J calls were adopted from that table, with D and trimming inferred from the DNA. The sample table contains 30,000 to 35,000 clones; only one count was recorded for about 90% of them. Of the sample, about 1.9% falls within the top ten clones.

Findings and caveats that apply to the study as a whole: A median of 57 of the top 100 tumor clones turned up in the paired uninvolved adjacent lung, and roughly 28 of those clones also ranked among the top 100 of that same adjacent lung. Higher blood T cell density associated with longer overall survival, while higher adjacent-lung clonality associated with shorter survival. Since the design was exploratory, TCR variables were selected using unadjusted p-values with no false-discovery rate correction. Multi-region tumor sequencing was not performed, so intratumor heterogeneity could not be excluded. Uninvolved tumor-adjacent lung showed the highest T cell clonality, higher than tumor, which suggests more focused antigenic responses in the uninvolved tumor-adjacent lung.

The sample consisted of peripheral blood, taken before any cancer treatment. This sequence was found in a female donor aged 60 or older with stage I lung adenocarcinoma. The sequence joins TRBV7-6 to TRBJ1-2, with 9 bases in between that match TRBD1. The CDR3 sequence is CASSSSTGGLSRGYTF. The DNA reads as follows: TGTGCCAGCAGCTCCTCAACAGGGGGCCTCTCTAGGGGCTACACCTTC.